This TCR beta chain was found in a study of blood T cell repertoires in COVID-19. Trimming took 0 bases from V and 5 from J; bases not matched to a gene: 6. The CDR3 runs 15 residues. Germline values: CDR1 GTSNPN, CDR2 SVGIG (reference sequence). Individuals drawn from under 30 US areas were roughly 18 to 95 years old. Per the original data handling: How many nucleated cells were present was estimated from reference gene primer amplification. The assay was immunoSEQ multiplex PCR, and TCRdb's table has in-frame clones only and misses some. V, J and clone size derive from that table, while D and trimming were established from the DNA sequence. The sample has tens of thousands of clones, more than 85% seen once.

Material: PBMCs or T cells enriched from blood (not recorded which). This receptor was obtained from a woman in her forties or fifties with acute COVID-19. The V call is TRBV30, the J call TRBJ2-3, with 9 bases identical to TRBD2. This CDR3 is CAWSVPLTSGDTQYF. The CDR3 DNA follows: TGTGCCTGGAGTGTCCCCCTGACTAGCGGAGATACGCAGTATTTT.